Described below is a single T cell receptor (beta chain) sequence and its context. The Seattle site enrolled patients during active infection and followed them longitudinally. The data stem from a study of blood T cell repertoires in COVID-19. Original processing methods: Reference gene primer amplification yielded estimated nucleated cell counts. Sequencing was performed with immunoSEQ multiplex PCR; in TCRdb, only in-frame clones are kept and a portion is missing. V and J calls and clone size are as listed in that table; D and trimming were resolved from the DNA. The repertoire holds 250,000 to 300,000 clones, with roughly nine tenths as singletons. Germline V gives CDR1 SGHAT, CDR2 FQNNGV. The junction had 6 bases not matched to a gene; V was cut back by 4 bases and J by 3 bases. This CDR3 is built from 14 residues.

Sequencing used peripheral blood. The chain couples TRBV11-2 to TRBJ2-7; 7 bases line up with TRBD2. The TCR originated in a woman in her twenties or thirties with COVID-19, enrolled during active disease. The CDR3 here is CASSSAGPYYEQYF. The DNA for the CDR3 is TGTGCCAGCAGCTCAGCGGGACCGTACTACGAGCAGTACTTC.